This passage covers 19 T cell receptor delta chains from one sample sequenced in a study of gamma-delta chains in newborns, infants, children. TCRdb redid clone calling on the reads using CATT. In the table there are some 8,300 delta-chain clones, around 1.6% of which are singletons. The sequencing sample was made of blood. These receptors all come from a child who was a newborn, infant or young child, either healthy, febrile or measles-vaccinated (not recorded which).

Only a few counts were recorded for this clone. CDR3 amino acids: CALRLPPPVLGGENADKLIF. DNA of the CDR3: TGTGCTCTCCGACTCCCTCCCCCCGTACTGGGAGGAGAAAACGCTGATAAACTCATCTTT. J is TRDJ1 and V is TRDV1, with D perhaps TRDD3 (6 bases). This CDR3 contains 20 residues. CDR1 is TSWWSYY, CDR2 QGS, per germline. V was trimmed by 9 bases and J by 5 bases, leaving 37 bases between them.

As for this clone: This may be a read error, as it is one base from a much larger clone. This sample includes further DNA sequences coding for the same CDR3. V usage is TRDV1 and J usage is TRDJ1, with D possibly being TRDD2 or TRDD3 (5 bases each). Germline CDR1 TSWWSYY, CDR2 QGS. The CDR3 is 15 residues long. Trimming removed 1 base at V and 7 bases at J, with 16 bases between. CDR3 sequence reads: CALGEPFTLGTKLIF. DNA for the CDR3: TGTGCTCTTGGGGAACCCTTCACCCTGGGAACTAAACTCATCTTT.

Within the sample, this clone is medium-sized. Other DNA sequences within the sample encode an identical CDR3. The CDR3 sequence: CACDEYWGIRSWDTRQMFF. The CDR3, as DNA: TGTGCCTGTGACGAGTACTGGGGGATACGCTCCTGGGACACCCGACAGATGTTTTTC. The chain recombines TRDV2 with TRDJ3; the match to TRDD3 covers 13 bases. The CDR3 covers 19 residues. The junction had 4 bases not matched to a gene; V was cut back by 3 bases and J by 0 bases. In germline, CDR1 is GEAIGNYY, CDR2 EKD.

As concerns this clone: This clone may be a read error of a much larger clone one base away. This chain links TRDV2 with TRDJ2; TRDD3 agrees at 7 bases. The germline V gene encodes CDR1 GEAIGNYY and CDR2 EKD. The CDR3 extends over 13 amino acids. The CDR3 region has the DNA TGTGCCCGTGACACGGGGGATACAGCACAACTCTTCTTT. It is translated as CARDTGDTAQLFF.

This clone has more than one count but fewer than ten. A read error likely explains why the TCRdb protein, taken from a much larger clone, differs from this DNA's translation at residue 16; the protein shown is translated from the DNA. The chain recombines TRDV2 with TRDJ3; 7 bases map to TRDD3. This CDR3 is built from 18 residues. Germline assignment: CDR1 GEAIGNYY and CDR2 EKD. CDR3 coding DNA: TGTGCCTGTGACACCTGGGGGAGTAGCTCCTGGGACACCCGACAGACGTTTTTC. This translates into CACDTWGSSSWDTRQTFF.

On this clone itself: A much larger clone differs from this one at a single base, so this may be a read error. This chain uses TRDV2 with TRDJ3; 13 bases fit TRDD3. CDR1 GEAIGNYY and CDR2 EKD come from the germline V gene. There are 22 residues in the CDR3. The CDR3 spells CACDVETTGGYVPSRDTRQMFF. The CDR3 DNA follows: TGTGCCTGTGACGTCGAAACTACTGGGGGATACGTCCCCTCCCGGGACACCCGACAGATGTTTTTC.

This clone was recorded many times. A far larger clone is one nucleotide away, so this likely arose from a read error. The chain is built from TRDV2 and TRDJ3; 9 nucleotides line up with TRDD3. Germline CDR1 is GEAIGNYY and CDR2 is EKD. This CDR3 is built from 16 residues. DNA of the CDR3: TGTGCCCGTGACTGGGGGAGCTCCTGGGACACCCGACAGATGTTTTTC. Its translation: CARDWGSSWDTRQMFF.

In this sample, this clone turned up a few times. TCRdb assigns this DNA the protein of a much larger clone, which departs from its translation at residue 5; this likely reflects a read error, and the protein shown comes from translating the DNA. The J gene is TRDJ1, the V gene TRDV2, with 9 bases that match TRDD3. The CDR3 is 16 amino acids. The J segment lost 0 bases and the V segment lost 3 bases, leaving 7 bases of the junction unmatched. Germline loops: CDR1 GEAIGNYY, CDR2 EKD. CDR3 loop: CACDEGIRGYTDKLIF. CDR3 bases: TGTGCCTGTGACGAGGGGATACGCGGGTACACCGATAAACTCATCTTT.

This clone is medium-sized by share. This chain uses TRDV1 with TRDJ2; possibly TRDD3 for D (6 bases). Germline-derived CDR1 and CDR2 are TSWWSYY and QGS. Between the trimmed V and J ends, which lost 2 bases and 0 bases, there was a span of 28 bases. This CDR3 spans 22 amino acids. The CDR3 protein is CALGEVVPPIRITLTLTAQLFF. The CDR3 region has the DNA TGTGCTCTTGGGGAAGTTGTCCCACCGATACGAATAACCCTAACTTTGACAGCACAACTCTTCTTT.

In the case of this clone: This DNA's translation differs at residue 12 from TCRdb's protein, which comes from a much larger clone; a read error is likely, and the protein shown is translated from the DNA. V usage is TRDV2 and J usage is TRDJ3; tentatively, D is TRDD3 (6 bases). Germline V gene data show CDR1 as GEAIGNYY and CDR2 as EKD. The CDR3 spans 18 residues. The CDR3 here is CACDLRGFSPWGTRQMFF. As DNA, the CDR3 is TGTGCCTGTGACCTTAGGGGATTTAGTCCCTGGGGCACCCGACAGATGTTTTTC.

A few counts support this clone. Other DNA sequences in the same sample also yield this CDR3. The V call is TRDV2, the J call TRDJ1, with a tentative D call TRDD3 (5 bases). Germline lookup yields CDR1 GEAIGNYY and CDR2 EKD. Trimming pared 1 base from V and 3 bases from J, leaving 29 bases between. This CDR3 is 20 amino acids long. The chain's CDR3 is CACDTKVFGDYFSPSDKLIF. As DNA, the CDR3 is TGTGCCTGTGACACTAAAGTGTTCGGGGACTACTTCTCCCCCTCCGATAAACTCATCTTT.

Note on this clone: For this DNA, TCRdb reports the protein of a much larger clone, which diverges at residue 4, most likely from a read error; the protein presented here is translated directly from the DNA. In nucleotides, the CDR3 is TGTGCCTGTGGCTCGTACTGGGGGACCTACACCGATAAACTCATCTTT. Amino acid sequence: CACGSYWGTYTDKLIF. The chain joins TRDV2 to TRDJ1, with 9 bases aligning to TRDD3. CDR3 length: 16 residues. Germline-derived CDR1 and CDR2 are GEAIGNYY and EKD. The J segment lost 0 bases and the V segment lost 5 bases, leaving 9 bases of the junction unmatched.

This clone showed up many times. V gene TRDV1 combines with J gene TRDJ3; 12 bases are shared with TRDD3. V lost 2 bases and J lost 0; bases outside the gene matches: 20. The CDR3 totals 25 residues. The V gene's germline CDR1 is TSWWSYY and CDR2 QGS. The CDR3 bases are TGTGCTCTTGGGGAAGGTAAGACCCACCCGTACTGGGGGATACACCGCTCCTGGGACACCCGACAGATGTTTTTC. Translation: CALGEGKTHPYWGIHRSWDTRQMFF.

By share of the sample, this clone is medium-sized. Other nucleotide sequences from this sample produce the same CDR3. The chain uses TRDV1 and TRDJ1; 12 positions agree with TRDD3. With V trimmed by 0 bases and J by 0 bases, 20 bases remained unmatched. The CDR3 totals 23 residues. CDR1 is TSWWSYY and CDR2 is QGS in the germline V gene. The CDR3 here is CALGELRSLPYWGIPPYTDKLIF. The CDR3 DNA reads TGTGCTCTTGGGGAACTAAGGTCGCTTCCGTACTGGGGGATACCCCCGTACACCGATAAACTCATCTTT.

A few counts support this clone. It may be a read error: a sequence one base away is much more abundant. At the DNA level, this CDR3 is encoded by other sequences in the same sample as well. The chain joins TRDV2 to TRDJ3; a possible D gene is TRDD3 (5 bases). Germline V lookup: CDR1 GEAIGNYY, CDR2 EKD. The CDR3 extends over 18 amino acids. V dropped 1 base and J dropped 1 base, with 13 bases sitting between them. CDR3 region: CACDTVQGASWDTRQMFF. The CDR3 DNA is TGTGCCTGTGACACTGTACAGGGGGCTTCCTGGGACACCCGACAGATGTTTTTC.

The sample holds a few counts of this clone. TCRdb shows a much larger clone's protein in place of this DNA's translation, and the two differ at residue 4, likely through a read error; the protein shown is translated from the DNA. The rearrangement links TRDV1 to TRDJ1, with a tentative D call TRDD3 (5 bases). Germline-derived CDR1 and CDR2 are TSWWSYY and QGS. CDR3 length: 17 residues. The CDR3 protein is CALRELSPTLGPDKLIF. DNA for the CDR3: TGTGCTCTTAGGGAACTAAGTCCCACCCTGGGCCCCGATAAACTCATCTTT.

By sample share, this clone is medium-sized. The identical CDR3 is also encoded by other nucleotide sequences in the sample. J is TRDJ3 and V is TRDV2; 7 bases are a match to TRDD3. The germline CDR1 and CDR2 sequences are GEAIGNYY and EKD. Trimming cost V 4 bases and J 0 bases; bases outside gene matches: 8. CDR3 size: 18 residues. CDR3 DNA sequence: TGTGCCTGTGATCTGGGGGGACTAGGCTCCTGGGACACCCGACAGATGTTTTTC. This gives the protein CACDLGGLGSWDTRQMFF.

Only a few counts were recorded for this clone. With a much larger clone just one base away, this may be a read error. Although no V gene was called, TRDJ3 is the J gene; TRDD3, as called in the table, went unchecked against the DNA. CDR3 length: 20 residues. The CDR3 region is CAATSTGGSPSSWDTRQMFF. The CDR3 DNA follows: TGTGCCGCAACTTCTACTGGGGGATCCCCTAGCTCCTGGGACACCCGACAGATGTTTTTC.

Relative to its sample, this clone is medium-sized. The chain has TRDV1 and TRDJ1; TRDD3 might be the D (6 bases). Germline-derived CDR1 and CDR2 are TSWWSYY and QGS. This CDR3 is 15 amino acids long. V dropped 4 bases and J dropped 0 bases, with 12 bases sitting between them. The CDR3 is CALGGGWAYTDKLIF. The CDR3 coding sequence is TGTGCTCTTGGGGGGGGATGGGCGTACACCGATAAACTCATCTTT.